This record concerns one T cell receptor beta chain sequence. This receptor's antigen is unknown. Base quality data are lacking; no much larger clone is found one base away. From V the trimming removes 4 bases and from J it removes 0 bases, while the gene matches leave 18 bases of the junction unaccounted for. The CDR3 goes from the cysteine to the phenylalanine over 20 residues. Here the CDR3 DNA is all that survives: 60 bases in frame from base 1. The germline V gene (reference sequence) yields MNHEY for CDR1 and SMNVEV for CDR2. This sample is part of a study of shared clonotypes between healthy human individuals (dated by TCRdb to 2019 to 2021). Notes on the research overall: A couple of women and a few men aged 18 to 49 years were included in the cohort. The study deeply sequenced blood TCR repertoires of about five healthy adults to estimate repertoire size and the extent of clonotype sharing between individuals. Each donor's leukapheresis produced roughly between roughly 0.94 and 9.5 billion PBMCs. For each donor, CD4 naive and CD4 memory were each given three plates, CD8 naive was given two plates, and CD8 memory was given one plate. Different laboratories and diverse techniques were used to prepare libraries and sequence TCR repertoires, to increase sequencing depth and limit assay-specific biases. Summary of the overall study and its limitations: The small number of donors limited the genetic and exposure-history diversity represented. Across a handful of donors, roughly 5.4% of naive CD4, more than 3% of naive CD8, 2.3% of memory CD4, and over 0.35% of memory CD8 clonotypes were shared. Compared with non-shared clonotypes, the clonotypes found in all four sorted-subset donors had higher generation probabilities. Pairwise subsampling indicated that sequencing depth was expected to affect the degree of clonotype sharing among donors. Even with the large sequencing depth, rarefaction of the sorted-subset datasets indicated that sequencing was incomplete. Naive subsets generally had larger estimated clonotype richness than memory subsets did. Only blood was sampled, and tissue TCR repertoires likely differ from those in blood.

CD8 naive samples were obtained by positive selection for CCR7 among CD45RO-negative cells, yielding a CD45RA+CCR7+ population from which TemRA cells were excluded. The donors were healthy, HIV-negative adults with no recently reported acute infections or vaccinations. Every donor was a Caucasian adult residing in Nashville, Tennessee, USA. After blood collection by leukapheresis, PBMCs were isolated using Ficoll-Histopaque density gradient centrifugation and then cryopreserved in the vapor phase of liquid nitrogen. Analytical flow cytometry was used to check the purity and quantity of every magnetically sorted T cell population. Each sorted fraction had its genomic DNA isolated and then quantified by UV absorbance on a Nanodrop 2000c. Using the deep immunoSEQ assay, multiplex PCR amplified TCR CDR3 regions from genomic DNA. For each cell subset, the extracted genomic DNA was distributed evenly across all wells of several immunoSEQ 96-well plates, and each plate served as one replicate. Each replicate PCR for sorted subsets received 200 ng genomic DNA, equal to 30,000 or so T cell genomes. The purified libraries were quantified using a Qubit 3.0 fluorometer, sized with a Bioanalyzer 2100, and then quantified again using the KAPA Library Quantification kit. Each immunoSEQ 96-well plate was sequenced on its own single-read 150-cycle Illumina NextSeq 550 flow cell. In the original analysis: The immunoSEQ output contained only junctional sequences without quality scores, so filtering could not match that applied to full-length reads. To assign V/J genes and CDR3, sequences were annotated against IMGT germline references using PyIR, a Python wrapper for IgBLAST v1.9. Any read was removed if the V/J assignment was weak (E-value above 1e-6), the CDR3 was missing, or the read contained stop codons, out-of-frame junctions, or ambiguous translated residues. V3J clonotypes were defined as sequences sharing an identical inferred V gene, J gene, and CDR3 amino acid sequence. The percentage overlap between two repertoires was calculated by dividing the number of shared unique clonotypes by the size of the smaller repertoire. Richness of each repertoire was evaluated using RTK rarefaction, the Chao1 estimator, and Recon v2.1 estimates of unobserved clonotypes. OLGA was used to compute generation probabilities for all TCRbeta clonotypes that the gDNA method yielded from four donors. TCRdb obtained this table from immuneACCESS and retained in-frame rearrangements with V and J assigned. These tables miss some clones; where compared with another copy, unresolved V genes account for less than half of the shortfall, and the remainder is unexplained. V, J and clone size derive from that table, while D and trimming were established from the DNA sequence. The sample profile shows just over 2,000,000 clones; about 95% of them were found once. The ten biggest clones cover 0.9% to 1.4% of the sample.

The TCR sequence derives from a man aged 18 to 35 in good health. Input material: naive CD8+ T cells sorted from blood. What the cell subset or site label conveys for this sample: CD45RA+CCR7+. The chain is assembled from TRBV27 and TRBJ1-3, with TRBD1 identical over 7 junction bases. The CDR3 region has the sequence CASSSLDRQGRGSSGNTIYF. The DNA sequence is TGTGCCAGCAGTTCATTAGATCGACAGGGCAGGGGCTCCTCTGGAAACACCATATATTTT.